This TCR beta chain was recorded in a study of control samples from healthy donors and cancer patients (dated by TCRdb to the early 2020s). Inclusive of the bounding cysteine and phenylalanine, the CDR3 is 16 residues long. Kept here is only the CDR3 DNA, which spans 48 bases and is read in frame from base 1. V loses 2 bases of germline sequence and J loses 1 base, and the interval between the two ends is 15 bases. As encoded in the germline V gene, CDR1 is SGDLS while CDR2 is YYNGEE. Library prep was done by the immunoSEQ multiplex PCR assay. The table comes from immuneACCESS by way of TCRdb, which keeps in-frame sequences with V and J called. Part of the clones is missing from these tables; in studies checked, under half for an unresolved V gene and the rest for unknown reasons. Counted in this sample were tens of thousands of clones; approximately 93% of them appeared once. The ten most abundant clones make up roughly 1.3% of the sample.

As regards this clone: The antigen it binds to is not known. Per-nucleotide qualities are absent, and no much larger clonotype sits a single base away.

The chain is encoded by TRBV9 joined to TRBJ1-1, with TRBD1 tentatively as D gene (5 bases match). This clonotype originated in a middle-aged woman with lung cancer. The sample taken for sequencing was PBMCs. The DNA is as follows: TGTGCCAGCAGCGTTGGTGGTAGGGGTCGGAACACTGAAGCTTTCTTT. It is translated as CASSVGGRGRNTEAFF.